A selection of T cell receptor beta chains follows, all from one sample in a study of PD-1 blockade in classical Hodgkin lymphoma. Generated by immunoSEQ multiplex PCR, the TCRdb table keeps only in-frame clones and is missing some. The sample has some 13,000 clones; approximately 79% are singletons. The sequencing used peripheral blood mononuclear cells (PBMCs), collected at baseline. These receptors came from a human donor with classical Hodgkin lymphoma. CDR3s include the opening cysteine and the closing phenylalanine or tryptophan. The D gene is left open where the match is weak. The size of a clone is reported for some rows only, either as once, few or many, or as a class for expanded clones.

J,D,V,size,length,CDR3,DNA
TRBJ2-5,TRBD2,TRBV5-1,NA,17,CASSFRGLAGSQETQYF,TGCGCCAGCAGCTTCAGGGGACTAGCGGGTTCCCAAGAGACCCAGTACTTC
TRBJ1-2,NA,TRBV9,NA,15,CASSVNSVGPYGYTF,TGTGCCAGCAGCGTAAATTCTGTGGGGCCCTATGGCTACACCTTC
TRBJ2-1,NA,TRBV5-1,NA,15,CASTPVLAIHNEQFF,TGCGCCAGCACCCCTGTTCTAGCGATCCACAATGAGCAGTTCTTC
TRBJ1-5,NA,TRBV6-6,NA,16,CATLSGLLSGYQPQHF,TGTGCCACCCTTTCGGGACTGCTATCGGGGTATCAGCCCCAGCATTTT
TRBJ2-5,NA,TRBV30,few,11,CAWSVGETQYF,TGTGCCTGGAGTGTTGGTGAGACCCAGTACTTC
TRBJ2-7,NA,TRBV6-6,NA,12,CASSYRNYEQYF,TGTGCCAGCAGTTATCGTAACTACGAGCAGTACTTC
TRBJ2-7,TRBD2,TRBV7-1,NA,18,CASSLTTSGPPSYYEQYF,TGTGCCAGCAGCTTAACCACTAGCGGGCCACCATCATACTACGAGCAGTACTTC
TRBJ2-3,NA,TRBV10-3,NA,13,CAITSQGEDTQYF,TGTGCCATCACTTCCCAGGGAGAGGATACGCAGTATTTT
TRBJ1-1,NA,TRBV19,NA,13,CASSRTVNTEAFF,TGTGCCAGTAGCCGGACGGTGAACACTGAAGCTTTCTTT
TRBJ2-1,TRBD1,TRBV27,NA,14,CASRKGQSYNEQFF,TGTGCCAGCAGGAAGGGACAGTCCTACAATGAGCAGTTCTTC
TRBJ2-7,NA,TRBV7-2,NA,14,CASSLARGSYEQYF,TGTGCCAGCAGCTTGGCCAGGGGCTCCTACGAGCAGTACTTC
TRBJ2-4,NA,TRBV7-8,NA,15,CASSLDGSRGYIQYF,TGTGCCAGCAGCTTAGATGGCAGCCGCGGGTACATTCAGTACTTC
TRBJ2-3,NA,TRBV29-1,few,11,CSVGGTDTQYF,TGCAGCGTGGGGGGCACAGATACGCAGTATTTT
TRBJ2-7,NA,TRBV6-5,NA,13,CASSRGHGYEQYF,TGTGCCAGCAGCCGGGGACACGGCTACGAGCAGTACTTC
TRBJ2-2,TRBD1,TRBV6-4,few,15,CASSASTGVAGELFF,TGTGCCAGCAGTGCCTCGACAGGGGTTGCCGGGGAGCTGTTTTTT
TRBJ1-1,NA,TRBV5-4,NA,15,CASSRGTGMNTEAFF,TGTGCCAGCAGCCGCGGAACAGGCATGAACACTGAAGCTTTCTTT
TRBJ2-7,NA,TRBV5-1,NA,12,CASSLSTYEQYF,TGCGCCAGCAGCTTATCAACCTACGAGCAGTACTTC
TRBJ2-3,NA,TRBV5-4,NA,14,CASSLRGSGDTQYF,TGTGCCAGCAGCTTGAGGGGGTCAGGAGATACGCAGTATTTT
TRBJ2-5,TRBD2,TRBV7-9,NA,16,CASSGPVGLAGLDQYF,TGTGCCAGCAGCGGTCCGGTGGGGCTAGCGGGACTGGACCAGTACTTC
TRBJ2-1,NA,TRBV7-2,NA,14,CASSLTGFNNEQFF,TGTGCCAGCAGCTTGACTGGGTTCAACAATGAGCAGTTCTTC
TRBJ1-1,NA,TRBV6-1,NA,14,CASSDSGGVTEAFF,TGTGCCAGCAGTGATTCCGGGGGGGTCACTGAAGCTTTCTTT
TRBJ2-7,TRBD1,TRBV4-1,NA,16,CASSQDRGPSSYEQYF,TGCGCCAGCAGCCAGGACAGGGGCCCGAGCTCCTACGAGCAGTACTTC
TRBJ1-2,TRBD1,TRBV12-5,NA,13,CASGGQGFYGYTF,TGTGCTAGTGGAGGACAGGGGTTCTATGGCTACACCTTC
TRBJ2-7,TRBD2,TRBV9,NA,15,CASSVGSSGFPQQYF,TGTGCCAGCAGCGTAGGTTCTAGCGGTTTTCCCCAGCAGTACTTC
TRBJ1-2,TRBD1,TRBV6-4,NA,13,CASSAGTGDGYTF,TGTGCCAGCAGCGCCGGGACAGGGGACGGCTACACCTTC
TRBJ2-1,NA,TRBV10-3,NA,14,CAISQLEALNEQFF,TGTGCCATCAGTCAGCTAGAAGCTTTAAATGAGCAGTTCTTC
TRBJ2-7,NA,TRBV7-2,NA,15,CASSLAGPEGYEQYF,TGTGCCAGCAGCTTAGCGGGGCCAGAGGGCTACGAGCAGTACTTC
TRBJ2-3,TRBD1,TRBV28,NA,15,CASSFLDRGTDTQYF,TGTGCCAGCAGTTTTTTGGACAGGGGAACAGATACGCAGTATTTT
TRBJ1-2,NA,TRBV2,NA,14,CASSFFRLDYGYTF,TGTGCCAGCAGCTTTTTTAGGTTGGACTATGGCTACACCTTC
TRBJ2-7,NA,TRBV6-1,NA,14,CASSEALGLYEQYF,TGTGCCAGCAGTGAAGCGCTCGGGTTGTACGAGCAGTACTTC
TRBJ2-7,TRBD2,TRBV30,NA,15,CAWRVAGGPQKEQYF,TGTGCCTGGAGAGTAGCGGGAGGGCCCCAGAAAGAGCAGTACTTC
TRBJ2-1,NA,TRBV7-9,NA,10,CASSHNEQFF,TGTGCCAGCAGCCACAATGAGCAGTTCTTC
TRBJ2-7,NA,TRBV11-2,NA,18,CASTQFETGRGLTYEQYF,TGTGCCAGCACCCAGTTTGAAACGGGCAGGGGTTTAACCTACGAGCAGTACTTC
TRBJ2-2,NA,TRBV6-5,NA,11,CASSHSRELFF,TGTGCCAGCAGTCATTCTAGGGAGCTGTTTTTT
TRBJ2-1,NA,TRBV5-5,NA,15,CASSLVGQRANEQFF,TGTGCCAGCAGCTTGGTAGGACAGAGGGCTAATGAGCAGTTCTTC
TRBJ2-3,TRBD2,TRBV4-1,NA,15,CASSRLPGGADTQYF,TGCGCCAGCAGCCGGCTACCGGGAGGGGCAGATACGCAGTATTTT
TRBJ2-7,NA,TRBV13,NA,14,CASSPKGVIREQYF,TGTGCCAGCAGCCCTAAGGGGGTTATCCGCGAGCAGTACTTC
TRBJ2-3,NA,TRBV6-1,NA,15,CASRLDGLTTDTQYF,TGTGCCAGCAGGTTGGACGGACTTACCACAGATACGCAGTATTTT
TRBJ1-5,NA,TRBV19,NA,10,CASGLQPQHF,TGTGCCAGTGGGTTGCAGCCCCAGCATTTT
TRBJ2-3,NA,TRBV19,NA,11,CASSRTDQQYF,TGTGCCAGTAGTCGTACAGACCAGCAGTATTTT
TRBJ2-3,NA,TRBV30,NA,12,CAWSGDIDTQYF,TGTGCCTGGAGTGGAGATATAGATACGCAGTATTTT
TRBJ2-2,TRBD2,TRBV7-8,NA,17,CASSLASGLAGTGELFF,TGTGCCAGCAGCTTAGCGTCCGGACTAGCGGGCACCGGGGAGCTGTTTTTT
TRBJ1-4,NA,TRBV5-4,once,14,CAMEGGLANEKLFF,TGTGCCATGGAGGGGGGGTTGGCTAATGAAAAACTGTTTTTT
TRBJ1-3,NA,TRBV28,NA,14,CASGTDLSGNTIYF,TGTGCGAGCGGGACCGACCTCTCTGGAAACACCATATATTTT